This TCR beta chain was recovered during a study of T cell responses to AZD1222 COVID-19 vaccine. Measured with immunoSEQ multiplex PCR; TCRdb has only the in-frame clones, and not every one. Among some 130,000 clones listed, just under 95% were seen once. Trimming removed 5 bases from V and 1 base from J; junction bases left unmatched: 3. This CDR3 is built from 15 residues. Germline CDR1 reads MNHEY; CDR2 reads SVGAGI. The sequence derives from an adult who received the AZD1222 COVID-19 vaccine. The chain carries TRBV6-5 and TRBJ2-5, with TRBD2 identical over 11 bases. This sample comprised peripheral blood, obtained 28 days after the second AZD1222 dose. CDR3 in DNA: TGTGCCAGCAGTCTTAGCGGGGGGGCCCAAGAGACCCAGTACTTC. Its protein product is CASSLSGGAQETQYF.